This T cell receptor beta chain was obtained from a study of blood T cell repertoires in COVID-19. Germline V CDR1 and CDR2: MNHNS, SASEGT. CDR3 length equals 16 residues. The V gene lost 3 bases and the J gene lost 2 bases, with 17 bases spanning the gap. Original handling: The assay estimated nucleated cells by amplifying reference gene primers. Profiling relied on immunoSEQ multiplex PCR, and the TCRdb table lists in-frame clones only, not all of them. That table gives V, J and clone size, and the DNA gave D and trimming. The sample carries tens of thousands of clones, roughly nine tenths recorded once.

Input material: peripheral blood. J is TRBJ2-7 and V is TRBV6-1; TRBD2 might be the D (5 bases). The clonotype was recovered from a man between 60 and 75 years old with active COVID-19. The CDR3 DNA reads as TGTGCCAGCAGTGACCGGTTTGGTGGGGAGACCTACGAGCAGTACTTC. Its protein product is CASSDRFGGETYEQYF.